The 24 T cell receptor beta chains listed next were all sequenced from one sample in a study of molecular identifiers for immune sequencing clone quantification. One entry per CDR3 protein, called by TCRdb with MiXCR from the PCR reads. The sample records 550,000 to 750,000 distinct CDR3 sequences, 15% to 20% being singletons. Sequenced: naive CD8+ T cells from blood, with Jurkat cell RNA spiked in. The subset here: FACS-sorted CD8+CD4-CCR7+CD45RA+ naive T cells. All receptors come from a human donor in good health. Some libraries in this study had Jurkat cell RNA spiked in.

This clonotype was detected only a few times. V is TRBV19 and J is TRBJ2-1; no reliable D call. The CDR3 runs to 15 residues. Germline CDR1 is LNHDA and CDR2 is SQIVND (reference sequence). V lost 3 bases to trimming and J lost 0 bases, with 9 bases between them. CDR3 DNA: TGTGCCAGTAGTATTCGACCGATCTCCTACAATGAGCAGTTCTTC. Translation gives CASSIRPISYNEQFF.

This clonotype has only a few counts. The rearrangement joins TRBV7-9 to TRBJ2-5; 14 bases match TRBD2. Germline CDR1 is SEHNR and CDR2 is FQNEAQ (reference sequence). The CDR3 covers 16 residues. V was pared by 11 bases and J by 5 bases, with 13 bases of the junction left unmatched. CDR3 region: CASTGTSGSRGETQYF. In DNA form, the CDR3 reads TGTGCCTCTACCGGGACTAGCGGGAGTAGAGGGGAGACCCAGTACTTC.

This clonotype was seen many times. The chain has TRBV27 and TRBJ2-1; D ambiguous. The germline V gene has CDR1 MNHEY and CDR2 SMNVEV (reference sequence). V lost 3 bases to trimming and J lost 10 bases, with 7 bases between them. The CDR3 runs to 11 residues. CDR3 amino acids: CASSFFGEQFF. CDR3 sequence (DNA): TGTGCCAGCAGTTTCTTTGGGGAGCAGTTCTTC.

With regard to this clonotype: A much larger clone lies one base from this, so it may be a read error. The rearrangement uses TRBV6-2 or TRBV6-3 and TRBJ2-7; TRBD2 matches 7 bases. There are 16 residues in the CDR3. Trimming took 6 bases from V and 2 from J; bases not matched to a gene: 13. Looked up from germline, CDR1 is MNHEY and CDR2 is SVGEGT. CDR3 sequence reads: CASSPELARGAYEQYF. Here the CDR3 DNA reads TGTGCCAGCAGCCCTGAACTAGCGAGGGGCGCCTACGAGCAGTACTTC.

This clonotype appeared a single time. This may come from a read error, since a much larger clone is one base off. This sequence joins TRBV10-2 and TRBJ2-3; D is unresolved. The V and J ends lost 0 bases and 0 bases respectively, with 7 bases between them. The CDR3 has 15 amino acids. Germline assignment: CDR1 WSHSY and CDR2 SAAADI. Here the CDR3 reads CASSESYSSTDTQYF. The CDR3 DNA reads as TGCGCCAGCAGTGAGTCTTACTCTAGCACAGATACGCAGTATTTT.

This sequence joins TRBV6-2 or TRBV6-3 and TRBJ2-1; a weak D match, TRBD2 (6 bases). The germline CDR1 and CDR2 sequences are MNHEY and SVGEGT. This CDR3 comprises 15 residues. V dropped 4 bases and J dropped 6 bases, with 16 bases sitting between them. For the CDR3, the DNA is TGTGCCAGCAGTTGCGTGGAGGGCCTCGGCAATGAGCAGTTCTTC. This gives the protein CASSCVEGLGNEQFF.

CDR3 loop: CASSLIREEAFF. The CDR3 nucleotides read TGTGCCAGCAGCTTAATTCGAGAGGAAGCTTTCTTT. The chain employs TRBV13 and TRBJ1-1; D remains ambiguous. Looked up from germline, CDR1 is PRHDT and CDR2 is FYEKMQ (reference sequence). V was clipped by 2 bases and J by 8 bases, with 9 bases between them. The CDR3 sequence is 12 residues long.

This clonotype was seen ten or more times. The chain combines TRBV10-2 with TRBJ2-5, with D possibly TRBD2 on 5 matching bases. CDR3 length equals 14 residues. Germline V gene lookup returns CDR1 WSHSY and CDR2 SAAADI. V was shortened by 5 bases and J by 2 bases, with 12 bases between the two germline ends. The CDR3 reads CASSTDSFQETQYF. The CDR3 bases are TGCGCCAGCAGTACGGACTCGTTTCAAGAGACCCAGTACTTC.

This clonotype was recorded at least ten times. The chain has TRBV6-2 or TRBV6-3 and TRBJ2-4; TRBD2 might be the D (6 bases). V lost 2 bases to trimming and J lost 8 bases, with 7 bases between them. Germline CDR1 reads MNHEY; CDR2 reads SVGEGT. The CDR3 totals 12 residues. The CDR3 bases are TGTGCCAGCAGTTACGGAGGGGACATTCAGTACTTC. Translated, it gives CASSYGGDIQYF.

Note on this clonotype: Being one base from a much bigger clone, this may be a read error. Without the conserved terminal phenylalanine or tryptophan, this CDR3 likely stems from a read error. The chain recombines TRBV14 with TRBJ2-7, with D hard to call. Germline CDR1 and CDR2: SGHDN and FVKESK. Between the trimmed V and J ends, which lost 4 bases and 4 bases, there was a span of 8 bases. This CDR3 is 12 amino acids long. DNA for the CDR3: TGTGCCAGCAGCCCCCACGGGTACGAGCAGTACCTC. Its translation is CASSPHGYEQYL.

This clonotype has at least ten counts. This chain joins TRBV7-8 and TRBJ1-1, with D unresolved. Deletions cut 10 bases from V and 6 bases from J, with 18 bases between. The length of the CDR3 is 13 residues. Germline CDR1 SGHVS, CDR2 FQNEAQ. The CDR3 bases are TGTGCCATCAACCCCATCGAGCTACCTGAAGCTTTCTTT. As protein: CAINPIELPEAFF. Combining the CDR3 with reference TRBV7-8 and TRBJ1-1 gives the whole variable domain GAGVSQSPRYKVAKRGQDVALRCDPISGHVSLFWYQQALGQGPEFLTYFQNEAQLDKSGLPSDRFFAERPEGSVSTLKIQRTQQEDSAVYLCAINPIELPEAFFGQGTRLTVV.

This clonotype was detected a few times. This chain links TRBV27 with TRBJ2-7, with D perhaps matching TRBD2 (6 bases). Germline V gene data show CDR1 as MNHEY and CDR2 as SMNVEV (reference sequence). This CDR3 is built from 15 residues. The V end lost 4 bases, the J end lost 4 bases, and 17 bases lay between the germline ends. CDR3 residues: CASSYRDPEGYEQYF. CDR3 DNA: TGTGCCAGCAGTTACCGGGACCCGGAGGGATACGAGCAGTACTTC.

In its sample, this clonotype was seen many times. This chain connects TRBV29-1 to TRBJ2-3, with D perhaps TRBD1 (6 bases). The ends were cut back, 6 bases at V and 4 bases at J, with 29 bases in the middle. Per the germline V gene, CDR1 is SQVTM and CDR2 is ANQGSEA. The CDR3 consists of 18 residues. The CDR3 is CSVNRAKRTEWGPDTQYF. The CDR3, as DNA: TGCAGCGTAAACAGGGCCAAGAGGACGGAATGGGGCCCAGATACGCAGTATTTT.

This clonotype was detected many times. The chain has TRBV29-1 and TRBJ2-7; 7 positions match TRBD1. CDR1 and CDR2 (germline): SQVTM, ANQGSEA. The ends lost 6 bases at V and 2 bases at J; junction bases unmatched: 4. This CDR3 spans 12 amino acids. The CDR3 spells CSVRDRPYEQYF. The DNA of the CDR3 is TGCAGCGTCCGGGACAGACCCTACGAGCAGTACTTC.

This clonotype was seen repeatedly, ten times or more. This chain connects TRBV29-1 to TRBJ1-1; 8 bases are shared with TRBD1. V lost 6 bases, J lost 3 bases, and 6 bases stayed unmatched. The CDR3 is 13 amino acids. The germline gives CDR1 SQVTM, CDR2 ANQGSEA. CDR3: CSVMDREYTEAFF. Written as DNA, the CDR3 is TGCAGCGTGATGGACAGGGAGTACACTGAAGCTTTCTTT.

Turning to this clonotype: A single base separates this from a much larger clone, so it may be a read error. The chain has TRBV7-9 and TRBJ2-3, with 10 bases that match TRBD2. The CDR3 runs to 15 residues. The germline CDR1 and CDR2 sequences are SEHNR and FQNEAQ (reference sequence). The trim removed 5 bases at V and 5 bases at J, leaving 7 bases unmatched. The CDR3 is CASSPLAGAGDTQYF. In DNA, the CDR3 is TGTGCCAGCAGCCCGCTAGCGGGAGCTGGAGATACGCAGTATTTT.

This clonotype was observed many times. The chain employs TRBV20-1 and TRBJ2-1, with D uncertain. Trimming stripped 1 base from V and 6 bases from J, with 10 bases between. In germline, CDR1 is DFQATT, CDR2 SNEGSKA (reference sequence). The CDR3 contains 13 residues. In DNA, the CDR3 is TGCAGTGCTAGAGGGGAAGAAACCAATGAGCAGTTCTTC. It translates to CSARGEETNEQFF.

This clonotype was detected many times. This sequence joins TRBV4-3 and TRBJ2-7; no firm D call. With 0 bases removed from V and 0 bases from J, the gap between germline ends came to 9 bases. The CDR3 is made up of 15 amino acids. Germline V gene data show CDR1 as LGHNA and CDR2 as YSLEER. The CDR3 here is CASSQEKESSYEQYF. Written as DNA, the CDR3 is TGCGCCAGCAGCCAAGAGAAGGAAAGCTCCTACGAGCAGTACTTC.

This clonotype was counted at least ten times. The J gene is TRBJ2-3, the V gene TRBV6-6; 9 bases are shared with TRBD1. CDR1 and CDR2 (germline): MNHNY, SVGAGI (reference sequence). The CDR3 is 19 amino acids. The trim removed 2 bases at V and 1 base at J, leaving 13 bases unmatched. DNA of the CDR3: TGTGCCAGCAGTTACCTCGGACAGGGGAACGTTTTGGGCACAGATACGCAGTATTTT. Its translation: CASSYLGQGNVLGTDTQYF.

The chain uses TRBV10-1 and TRBJ1-2; tentative D call: TRBD1 (5 bases). V lost 4 bases, J lost 8 bases, and 14 bases lay in between. There are 13 residues in the CDR3. Germline CDR1 and CDR2: WNHNN and SYGVQD (reference sequence). As DNA, the CDR3 is TGCGCCAGCAGTGGGTCGCTGACAGAAGGCTACACCTTC. This translates into CASSGSLTEGYTF.

This clonotype showed up many times. The chain has TRBV3-1 and TRBJ2-5; unclear D gene. Germline V gives CDR1 LGHDT, CDR2 YNNKEL (reference sequence). This CDR3 comprises 15 residues. V was pared by 0 bases and J by 1 base, with 9 bases between. CDR3 DNA sequence: TGTGCCAGCAGCCAAGATAGAGCGCCCCAAGAGACCCAGTACTTC. Its translation: CASSQDRAPQETQYF.

This sequence joins TRBV7-9 and TRBJ2-1; 7 bases are a match to TRBD2. The germline CDR1 and CDR2 sequences are SEHNR and FQNEAQ (reference sequence). J lost 10 bases, V lost 4 bases, and 25 bases had no gene match. The CDR3 consists of 19 residues. The CDR3 nucleotides are TGTGCCAGCAGCTCCCCGGACGTGAGACTAGCTGTAGCGGTTGGGGAGCAGTTCTTC. Protein sequence: CASSSPDVRLAVAVGEQFF.

The V gene is TRBV7-9, the J gene TRBJ2-7; 8 nucleotides match TRBD1. Germline CDR1 and CDR2: SEHNR and FQNEAQ (reference sequence). The length of the CDR3 is 16 residues. The junction had 13 bases not matched to a gene; V was cut back by 5 bases and J by 4 bases. The chain's CDR3 is CASSKLTGEKGYEQYF. In DNA form, the CDR3 reads TGTGCCAGCAGCAAATTGACAGGGGAAAAAGGTTACGAGCAGTACTTC.

This clonotype was counted ten times or more. In DNA, the CDR3 is TGCGCCAGCAGCTTTTTTGGGGGGGACACCTACGAGCAGTACTTC. As protein: CASSFFGGDTYEQYF. This rearrangement joins TRBV5-1 to TRBJ2-7; TRBD2 is a possible D gene (7 bases). The CDR3 covers 15 residues. The ends were cut back, 2 bases at V and 2 bases at J, with 14 bases in the middle. The germline V gene has CDR1 SGHRS and CDR2 YFSETQ.